This TCR beta chain is from a study of blood T cell repertoires in COVID-19. Study summary: Both acute and convalescent COVID-19 samples were obtained from the United States, Italy and Spain. Nucleic acid was either cDNA or gDNA, and it came from T cells, B-cell-depleted T cells, or PBMCs.

Germline CDR1 reads LNHDA; CDR2 reads SQIVND (reference sequence). CDR3 size: 15 residues. V was trimmed by 9 bases and J by 9 bases, leaving 24 bases between them. In the source study's methods: Reference gene primers were amplified, and this amplification served to estimate nucleated cell counts. Sequencing used immunoSEQ multiplex PCR; TCRdb keeps in-frame clones, though not all of them. V and J calls and clone size are copied from that table; D and trimming were computed from the DNA. The repertoire holds 120,000 or so clones, just over 85% seen once, with about 4.5% in the top ten. V usage is TRBV19 and J usage is TRBJ2-1; D might be TRBD1 (6 bases). The sequence came from a man aged 35 to 55 with acute or convalescent COVID-19. Sequencing input: peripheral blood. CDR3 amino acids: CASQTQGLGVSEQFF. For the CDR3, the DNA is TGTGCCAGCCAGACACAGGGTTTGGGCGTCTCTGAGCAGTTCTTC.